This T cell receptor (beta chain) was observed in a study of shared T cell receptors in the human thymus. Profiled with immunoSEQ multiplex PCR; TCRdb holds only in-frame clones, not every one. The sample includes over 650,000 clones, 87% of them seen just once. The same sample was also used in a study of human thymus T cells. That investigation notes: Corrective cardiac operations yielded the resected thymus tissue. Thymic and blood repertoires seemed to favor certain V and J genes. Highly overlapping thymic repertoires in unrelated individuals were reported by related research.

This sequence originates from a boy under two years old with a congenital heart defect. Material: thymocytes.

The CDR3 here is CSVDPLLEREGWETQYF. For the CDR3, the DNA is TGCAGCGTTGACCCCTTGTTGGAGAGGGAAGGTTGGGAGACCCAGTACTTC. The J gene is TRBJ2-5, the V gene TRBV29-1, with D possibly matching TRBD2 (5 bases). The CDR3 loop spans 17 amino acids. Per germline, CDR1 SQVTM and CDR2 ANQGSEA. With 3 bases removed from V and 5 bases from J, the gap between germline ends came to 25 bases.